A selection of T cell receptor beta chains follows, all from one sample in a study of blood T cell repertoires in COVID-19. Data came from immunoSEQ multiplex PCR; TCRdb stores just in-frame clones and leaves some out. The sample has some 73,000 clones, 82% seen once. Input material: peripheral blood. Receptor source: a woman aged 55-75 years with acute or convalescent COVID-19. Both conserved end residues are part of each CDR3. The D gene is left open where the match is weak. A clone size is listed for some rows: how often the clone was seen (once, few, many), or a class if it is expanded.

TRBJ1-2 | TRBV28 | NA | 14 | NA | CASSSPGEGYGYTF | TGTGCCAGCAGTTCTCCCGGAGAGGGCTATGGCTACACCTTC
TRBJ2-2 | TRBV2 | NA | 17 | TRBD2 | CASARRGAGENTGELFF | TGTGCCAGCGCAAGGAGAGGCGCGGGAGAAAACACCGGGGAGCTGTTTTTT
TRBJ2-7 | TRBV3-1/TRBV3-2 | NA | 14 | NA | CASSQAGGVREQYF | TGTGCCAGCAGCCAAGCAGGCGGGGTAAGAGAGCAGTACTTC
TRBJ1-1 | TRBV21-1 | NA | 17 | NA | CASRRQGFPPSGTEAFF | TGTGCCAGCAGACGACAGGGGTTCCCGCCTTCGGGCACTGAAGCTTTCTTT
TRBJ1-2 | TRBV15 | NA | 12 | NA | CATSRDTYGYTF | TGTGCCACCAGCAGAGATACTTATGGCTACACCTTC
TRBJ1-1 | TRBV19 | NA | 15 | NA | CASSIDLRGNTEAFF | TGTGCCAGTAGTATAGATCTCCGGGGGAACACTGAAGCTTTCTTT
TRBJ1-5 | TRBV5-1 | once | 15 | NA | CASSLDGAAYQPQHF | TGCGCCAGCAGCTTGGATGGGGCAGCATATCAGCCCCAGCATTTT
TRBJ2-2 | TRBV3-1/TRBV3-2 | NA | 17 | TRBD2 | CASSRRLAGHDTGELFF | TGTGCCAGCAGCCGACGCTTAGCGGGACATGATACCGGGGAGCTGTTTTTT
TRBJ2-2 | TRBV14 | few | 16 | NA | CASSRWTGVATGELFF | TGTGCCAGCAGCCGATGGACGGGAGTCGCCACCGGGGAGCTGTTTTTT
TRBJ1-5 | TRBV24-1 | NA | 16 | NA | CATSDRDTGGNQPQHF | TGTGCCACCAGTGATCGGGATACGGGTGGCAATCAGCCCCAGCATTTT
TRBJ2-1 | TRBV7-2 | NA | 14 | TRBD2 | CASSGREAYNEQFF | TGTGCCAGCAGCGGGCGGGAGGCCTACAATGAGCAGTTCTTC
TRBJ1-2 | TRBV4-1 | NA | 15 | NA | CASSQAPGGADGYTF | TGCGCCAGCAGCCAAGCCCCCGGCGGGGCGGATGGCTACACCTTC
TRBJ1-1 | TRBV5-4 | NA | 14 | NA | CASSTDRFNTEAFF | TGTGCCAGCAGTACAGACAGATTTAACACTGAAGCTTTCTTT
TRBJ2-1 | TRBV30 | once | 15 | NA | CAWSDGLLPSNEQFF | TGTGCCTGGAGTGACGGACTTCTACCTTCCAATGAGCAGTTCTTC
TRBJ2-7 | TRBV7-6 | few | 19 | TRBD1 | CASSLVRGQGNRKPYEQYF | TGTGCCAGCAGCTTAGTGCGGGGACAGGGGAATAGAAAACCCTACGAGCAGTACTTC
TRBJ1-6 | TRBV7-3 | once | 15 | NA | CASSLTGTYNSPLHF | TGTGCCAGCAGCTTAACCGGGACCTATAATTCACCCCTCCACTTT
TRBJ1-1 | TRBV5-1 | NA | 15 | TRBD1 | CASSPMTGSLTEAFF | TGCGCCAGCAGCCCGATGACAGGGAGCCTCACTGAAGCTTTCTTT
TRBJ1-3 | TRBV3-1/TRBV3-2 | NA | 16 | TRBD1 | CASRPTPGQGGNTIYF | TGTGCCAGCAGACCTACACCGGGACAGGGTGGAAACACCATATATTTT
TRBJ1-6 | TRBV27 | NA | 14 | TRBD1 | CASSLVQGASPLHF | TGTGCCAGCAGTTTAGTTCAGGGGGCTTCACCCCTCCACTTT
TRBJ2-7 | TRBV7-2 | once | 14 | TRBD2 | CASRPGLATREQYF | TGTGCCAGCAGACCGGGACTAGCAACGCGGGAGCAGTACTTC
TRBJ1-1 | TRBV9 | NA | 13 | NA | CASSVTANTEAFF | TGTGCCAGCAGCGTGACAGCTAACACTGAAGCTTTCTTT
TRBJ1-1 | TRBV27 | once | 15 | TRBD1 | CASSLQGAVNTEAFF | TGTGCCAGCAGCCTACAGGGGGCCGTGAACACTGAAGCTTTCTTT
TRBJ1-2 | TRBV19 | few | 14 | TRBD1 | CASSTTDRVAGYTF | TGTGCCAGTAGTACAACGGACAGGGTGGCTGGCTACACCTTC
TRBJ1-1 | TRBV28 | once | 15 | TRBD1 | CASSRGDSMNTEAFF | TGTGCCAGCAGCCGTGGGGACAGTATGAACACTGAAGCTTTCTTT
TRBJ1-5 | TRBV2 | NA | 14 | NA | CASSEGGPNQPQHF | TGTGCCAGCAGTGAGGGGGGGCCCAATCAGCCCCAGCATTTT